A selection of T cell receptor beta chains follows, all from one sample in a study of cytomegalovirus exposure and HLA in healthy donors. Some clones are missing from TCRdb's copy, which holds only in-frame ones; the method was immunoSEQ multiplex PCR. The sample has 130,000 to 150,000 clones, approximately 68% seen once; the top ten hold approximately 2.1%. Sequenced sample: PBMCs. The receptors here all came from a man aged 35 to 55 in good health and CMV-seronegative. Each CDR3 is given without its conserved first and last residue.

j_gene,v_gene,CDR3aa
TRBJ1-1,TRBV25-1,ASSLVANTEAF
TRBJ1-3,TRBV5-1,ASSSGAGLSGNTIY
TRBJ2-5,TRBV2,ASGGTSGRETQY
TRBJ2-2,TRBV4-1,ASSRRGQGGDTGELF
TRBJ1-1,TRBV6-1,ASSNSDDSNTEAF
TRBJ1-2,TRBV27,ASSHSRGYAYGYT
TRBJ2-1,TRBV7-8,ASSHAWEIQYEQF
TRBJ1-3,TRBV5-1,ASSWGDRAGNTIY
TRBJ1-3,TRBV4-3,ASSQVGQSSGNTIY
TRBJ2-3,TRBV13,ASSSTSGGVDTQY
TRBJ2-5,TRBV19,ASSSVVQETQY
TRBJ2-1,TRBV27,ASSLFGRTEVYNEQF
TRBJ2-1,TRBV7-9,ASSPPPPGASYNEQF
TRBJ2-1,TRBV5-6,ASGHGGNEQF
TRBJ2-6,TRBV15,AIDSTGANVLT
TRBJ2-5,TRBV7-6,ASSLAGRETQY
TRBJ2-2,TRBV5-1,ASSLVGQGGTGELF
.,TRBV11-3,ASSLVLGLAGGPRYYEQY
TRBJ1-4,TRBV9,ASSVEGGTNEKLF
TRBJ2-3,TRBV5-6,ASSLADRGPDTQY
TRBJ2-2,TRBV20-1,SGSRGGELF
TRBJ1-1,TRBV6-4,ASPESWNTEAF
TRBJ2-2,TRBV6-4,ASSEGQGDTGELF
TRBJ2-2,TRBV7-6,ASSLYLAGGRRELF
TRBJ1-5,TRBV19,ASSMAGQPQH
TRBJ1-2,TRBV6-1,ASSPTTAPGDGYT
TRBJ1-3,TRBV29-1,SVERTGGITGNTIY
TRBJ2-1,TRBV20-1,SAAGKDEQF
TRBJ2-1,TRBV6-6,ASTQLGVNEQF
TRBJ1-2,TRBV27,ASSPSAGRGYT
TRBJ1-5,TRBV5-1,ASSLETDQPQH
TRBJ2-1,TRBV15,ASSSGYNEQF
TRBJ1-1,TRBV6-5,ASRDTLNTEAF
TRBJ1-6,TRBV6-1,ASSAAPGTGGSSPLH
TRBJ1-3,TRBV18,ASSPRGNGNTIY
TRBJ2-1,TRBV9,ASSVGDLGEQF
TRBJ1-4,TRBV27,ASSLSRGANEKLF
TRBJ1-1,TRBV30,AWSTGTGGRTEAF
TRBJ1-4,TRBV28,APTGGWGLDEKLF
TRBJ2-7,TRBV7-9,ASSPDSPRQY
TRBJ2-2,TRBV7-7,ASSPTSSTRTGELF
TRBJ2-3,TRBV29-1,SVEATGASTDTQY
TRBJ1-6,TRBV18,ASSSNVGQANSPLH
TRBJ1-1,TRBV9,ASSGGTVVQAF
TRBJ2-3,TRBV11-2,ATRRGGTDTQY
TRBJ1-3,TRBV19,ASSIRGSSGNTIY
TRBJ2-1,TRBV6-5,ASSPERRYNEQF
TRBJ1-1,TRBV7-8,ASSKQGPTEAF
TRBJ1-3,TRBV7-3,ASSLTPPGGGGGNTIY
TRBJ2-1,TRBV7-2,ASSLYRGPYNEQF
TRBJ2-4,TRBV4-1,ASFNTGLGWWWYYFKNIQY
TRBJ2-7,TRBV18,ASSPTAGLAYEQY
TRBJ2-7,TRBV28,ASSSGRDRAYEQY
TRBJ2-7,TRBV19,ASSNGLAYEQY
TRBJ2-1,TRBV25-1,ASRPPGGPREQF